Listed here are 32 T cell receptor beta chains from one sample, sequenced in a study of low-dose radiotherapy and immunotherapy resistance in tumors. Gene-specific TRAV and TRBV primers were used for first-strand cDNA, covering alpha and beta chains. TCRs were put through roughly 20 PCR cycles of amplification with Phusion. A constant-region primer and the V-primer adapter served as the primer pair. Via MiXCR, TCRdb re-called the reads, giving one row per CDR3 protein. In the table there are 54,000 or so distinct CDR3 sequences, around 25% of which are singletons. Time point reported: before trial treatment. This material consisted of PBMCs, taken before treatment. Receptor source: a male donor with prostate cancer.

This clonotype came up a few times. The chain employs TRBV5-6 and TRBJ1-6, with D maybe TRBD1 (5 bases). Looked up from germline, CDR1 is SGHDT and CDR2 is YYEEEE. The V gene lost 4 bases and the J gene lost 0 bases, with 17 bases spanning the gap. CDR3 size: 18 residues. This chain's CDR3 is CASSPQVDSSSYNSPLHF. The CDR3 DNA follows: TGTGCCAGCAGCCCCCAGGTTGACAGTAGCTCCTATAATTCACCCCTCCACTTT. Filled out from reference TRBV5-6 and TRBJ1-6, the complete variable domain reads DAGVTQSPTHLIKTRGQQVTLRCSPKSGHDTVSWYQQALGQGPQFIFQYYEEEERQRGNFPDRFSGHQFPNYSSELNVNALLLGDSALYLCASSPQVDSSSYNSPLHFGNGTRLTVT.

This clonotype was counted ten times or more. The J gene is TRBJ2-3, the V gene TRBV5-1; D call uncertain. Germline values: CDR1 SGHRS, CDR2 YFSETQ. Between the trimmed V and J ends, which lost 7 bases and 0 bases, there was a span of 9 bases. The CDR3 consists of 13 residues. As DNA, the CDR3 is TGCGCCAGCGGTCCTACTAGCACAGATACGCAGTATTTT. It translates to CASGPTSTDTQYF.

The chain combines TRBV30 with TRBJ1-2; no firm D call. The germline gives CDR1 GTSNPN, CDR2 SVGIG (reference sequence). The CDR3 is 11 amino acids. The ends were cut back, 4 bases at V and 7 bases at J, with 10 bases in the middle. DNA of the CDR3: TGTGCCTGGACTTCCGGAGCTGGCTACACCTTC. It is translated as CAWTSGAGYTF.

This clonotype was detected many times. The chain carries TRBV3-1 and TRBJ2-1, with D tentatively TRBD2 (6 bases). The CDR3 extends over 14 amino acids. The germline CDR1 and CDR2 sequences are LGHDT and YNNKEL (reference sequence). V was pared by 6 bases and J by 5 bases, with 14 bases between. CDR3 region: CASSPTSSHNEQFF. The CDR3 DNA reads TGTGCCAGCAGTCCGACTAGTTCTCACAATGAGCAGTTCTTC.

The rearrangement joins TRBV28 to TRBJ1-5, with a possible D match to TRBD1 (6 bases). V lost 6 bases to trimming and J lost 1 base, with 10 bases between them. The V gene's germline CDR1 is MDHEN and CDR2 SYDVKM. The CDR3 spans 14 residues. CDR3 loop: CASSPGGSNQPQHF. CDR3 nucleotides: TGTGCCAGCAGCCCTGGGGGCAGCAATCAGCCCCAGCATTTT.

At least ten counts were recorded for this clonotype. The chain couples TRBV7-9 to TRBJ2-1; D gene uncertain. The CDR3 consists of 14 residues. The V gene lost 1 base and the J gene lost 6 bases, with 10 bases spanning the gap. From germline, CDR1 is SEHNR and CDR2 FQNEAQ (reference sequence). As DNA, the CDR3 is TGTGCCAGCAGCTTAGGTCCCTCTCCCAATGAGCAGTTCTTC. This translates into CASSLGPSPNEQFF.

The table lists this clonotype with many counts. The CDR3 DNA is TGTGCCAGCAGCTTGCCCAAGTATGGCTACACCTTC. Its protein is CASSLPKYGYTF. This chain connects TRBV5-8 to TRBJ1-2; D ambiguous. Germline loops: CDR1 SGHTS, CDR2 YDEGEE. Between the trimmed V and J ends, which lost 1 base and 5 bases, there was a span of 6 bases. This CDR3 comprises 12 residues.

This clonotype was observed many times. The CDR3 nucleotides are TGTGCCAGCAGCGTCCTAGCGGGAGAAACGAGTGAGCAGTACTTC. Amino acids: CASSVLAGETSEQYF. The rearrangement joins TRBV9 to TRBJ2-7; 10 bases match TRBD2. The J segment lost 7 bases and the V segment lost 2 bases, leaving 9 bases of the junction unmatched. The germline CDR1 and CDR2 sequences are SGDLS and YYNGEE. CDR3 size: 15 residues.

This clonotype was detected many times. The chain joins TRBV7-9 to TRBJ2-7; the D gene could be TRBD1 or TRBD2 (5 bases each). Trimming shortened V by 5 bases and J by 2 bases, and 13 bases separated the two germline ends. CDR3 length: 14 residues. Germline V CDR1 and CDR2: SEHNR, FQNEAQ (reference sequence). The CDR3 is CASSPTRGAYEQYF. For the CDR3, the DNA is TGTGCCAGCAGCCCGACCCGAGGGGCCTACGAGCAGTACTTC.

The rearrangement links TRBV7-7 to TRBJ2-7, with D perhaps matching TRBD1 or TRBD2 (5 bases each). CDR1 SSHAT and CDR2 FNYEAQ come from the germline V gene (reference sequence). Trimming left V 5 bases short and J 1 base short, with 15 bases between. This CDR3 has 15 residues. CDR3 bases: TGTGCCAGCAGCCCCCGAGTTGGGGGATCCTACGAGCAGTACTTC. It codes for CASSPRVGGSYEQYF.

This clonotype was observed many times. The CDR3 region has the DNA TGTGCCAGCAGCGAGTTCGGGGGAGAGACCCAGTACTTC. Translated: CASSEFGGETQYF. The V call is TRBV6-2 or TRBV6-3, the J call TRBJ2-5, with D tentatively TRBD2 (6 bases). The V and J ends lost 6 bases and 4 bases respectively, with 12 bases between them. The CDR3 length is 13 residues. Germline V CDR1 and CDR2: MNHEY, SVGEGT.

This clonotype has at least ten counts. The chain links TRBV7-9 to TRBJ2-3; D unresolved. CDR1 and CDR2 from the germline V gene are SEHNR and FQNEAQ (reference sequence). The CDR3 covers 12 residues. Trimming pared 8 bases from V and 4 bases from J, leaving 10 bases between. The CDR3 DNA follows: TGTGCCAGCGCCCCCCTTCCAGATACGCAGTATTTT. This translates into CASAPLPDTQYF.

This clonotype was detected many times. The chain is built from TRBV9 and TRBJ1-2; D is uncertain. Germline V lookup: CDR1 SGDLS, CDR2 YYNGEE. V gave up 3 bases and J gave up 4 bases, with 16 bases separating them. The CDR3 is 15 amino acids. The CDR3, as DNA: TGTGCCAGCAGCGGAGGTGGGCAGCTGGTCTATGGCTACACCTTC. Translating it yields CASSGGGQLVYGYTF.

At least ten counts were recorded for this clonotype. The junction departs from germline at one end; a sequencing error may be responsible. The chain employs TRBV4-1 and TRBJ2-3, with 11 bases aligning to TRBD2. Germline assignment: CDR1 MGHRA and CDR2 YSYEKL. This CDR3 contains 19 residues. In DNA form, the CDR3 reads TGTGCCAGCAGCCAAGGCAGGGCTAGCGGGAGGCTTAGCACAGATACGCAGTATTTT. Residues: CASSQGRASGRLSTDTQYF.

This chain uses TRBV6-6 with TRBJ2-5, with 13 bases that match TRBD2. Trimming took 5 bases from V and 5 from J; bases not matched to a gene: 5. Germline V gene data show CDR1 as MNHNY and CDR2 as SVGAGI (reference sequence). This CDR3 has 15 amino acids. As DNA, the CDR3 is TGTGCCAGCAGTGGACTAGCGGGAGAAGGGGAGACCCAGTACTTC. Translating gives CASSGLAGEGETQYF.

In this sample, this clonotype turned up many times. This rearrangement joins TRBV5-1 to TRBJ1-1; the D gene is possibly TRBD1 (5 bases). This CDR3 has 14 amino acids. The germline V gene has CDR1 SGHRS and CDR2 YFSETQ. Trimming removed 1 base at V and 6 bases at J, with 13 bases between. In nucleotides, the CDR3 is TGCGCCAGCAGCTTGTACCGGGGCAGGGCTGAAGCTTTCTTT. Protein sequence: CASSLYRGRAEAFF. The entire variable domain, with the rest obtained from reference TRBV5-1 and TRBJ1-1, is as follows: KAGVTQTPRYLIKTRGQQVTLSCSPISGHRSVSWYQQTPGQGLQFLFEYFSETQRNKGNFPGRFSGRQFSNSRSEMNVSTLELGDSALYLCASSLYRGRAEAFFGQGTRLTVV.

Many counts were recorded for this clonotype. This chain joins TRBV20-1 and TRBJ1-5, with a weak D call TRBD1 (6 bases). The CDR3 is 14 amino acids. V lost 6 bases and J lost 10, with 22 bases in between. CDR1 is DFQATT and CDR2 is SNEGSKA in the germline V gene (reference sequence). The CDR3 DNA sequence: TGCAGTGCCCGGACAGCATTCCATCGTGATCCCCAGCATTTT. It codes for CSARTAFHRDPQHF.

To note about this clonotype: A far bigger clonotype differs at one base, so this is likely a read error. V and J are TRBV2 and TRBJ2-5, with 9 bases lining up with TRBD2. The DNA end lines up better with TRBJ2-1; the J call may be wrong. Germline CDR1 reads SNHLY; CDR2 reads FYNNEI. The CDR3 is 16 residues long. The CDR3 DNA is TGTGCCAGCAGGCGCCGTGTGCGGGAGGGAGCGAATGAGCAGTTCTTC. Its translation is CASRRRVREGANEQFF.

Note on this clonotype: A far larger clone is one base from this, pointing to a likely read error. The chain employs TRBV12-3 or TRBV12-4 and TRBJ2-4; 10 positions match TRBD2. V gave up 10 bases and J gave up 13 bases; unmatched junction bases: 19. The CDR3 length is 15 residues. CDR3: CATTPSLAGYNEQYF. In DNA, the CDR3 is TGTGCCACAACACCCTCACTAGCGGGGTACAATGAGCAGTACTTC.

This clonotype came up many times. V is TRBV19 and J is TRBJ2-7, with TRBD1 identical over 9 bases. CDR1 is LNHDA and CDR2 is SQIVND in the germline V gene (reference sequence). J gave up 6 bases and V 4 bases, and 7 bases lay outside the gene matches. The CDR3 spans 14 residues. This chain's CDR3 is CASSTRTGASEQYF. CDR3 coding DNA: TGTGCCAGTAGTACCAGGACAGGGGCGAGCGAGCAGTACTTC.

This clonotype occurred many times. The CDR3 nucleotides read TGTGCCAGCAGTCCGGAACCCAGGAGGAATCAGCCCCAGCATTTT. The encoded protein is CASSPEPRRNQPQHF. This chain joins TRBV12-3 or TRBV12-4 and TRBJ1-5, with D hard to call. The CDR3 runs 15 residues. V lost 5 bases, J lost 4 bases, and 15 bases lay in between.

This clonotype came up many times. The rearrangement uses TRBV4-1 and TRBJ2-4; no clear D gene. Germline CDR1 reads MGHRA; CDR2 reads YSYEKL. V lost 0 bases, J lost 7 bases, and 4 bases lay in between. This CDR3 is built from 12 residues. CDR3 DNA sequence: TGCGCCAGCAGCCAAGACGATAACATTCAGTACTTC. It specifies CASSQDDNIQYF.

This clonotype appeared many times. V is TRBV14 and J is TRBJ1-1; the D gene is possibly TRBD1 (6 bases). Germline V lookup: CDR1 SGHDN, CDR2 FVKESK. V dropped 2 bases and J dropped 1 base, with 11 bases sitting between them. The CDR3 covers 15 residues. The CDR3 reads CASSQRTGRNTEAFF. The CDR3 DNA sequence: TGTGCCAGCAGCCAACGCACAGGGAGGAACACTGAAGCTTTCTTT.

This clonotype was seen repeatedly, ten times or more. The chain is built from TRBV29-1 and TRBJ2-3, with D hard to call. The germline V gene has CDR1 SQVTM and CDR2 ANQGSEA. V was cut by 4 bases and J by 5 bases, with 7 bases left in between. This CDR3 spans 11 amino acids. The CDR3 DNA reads TGCAGCGTTGGGGAAGTAGATACGCAGTATTTT. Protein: CSVGEVDTQYF.

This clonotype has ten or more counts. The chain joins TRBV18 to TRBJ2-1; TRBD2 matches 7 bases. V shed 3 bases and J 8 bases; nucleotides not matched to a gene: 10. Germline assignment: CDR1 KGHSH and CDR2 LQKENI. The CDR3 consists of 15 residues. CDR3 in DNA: TGTGCCAGCTCACCGGGAATAGCGGGCGGGGATGAGCAGTTCTTC. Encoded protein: CASSPGIAGGDEQFF.

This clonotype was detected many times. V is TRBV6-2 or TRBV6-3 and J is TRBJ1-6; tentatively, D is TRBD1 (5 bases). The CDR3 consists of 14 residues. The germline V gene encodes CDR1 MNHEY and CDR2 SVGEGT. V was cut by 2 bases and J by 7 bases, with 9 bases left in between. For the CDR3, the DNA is TGTGCCAGCAGTTACGGGGACGGCAATTCACCCCTCCACTTT. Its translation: CASSYGDGNSPLHF.

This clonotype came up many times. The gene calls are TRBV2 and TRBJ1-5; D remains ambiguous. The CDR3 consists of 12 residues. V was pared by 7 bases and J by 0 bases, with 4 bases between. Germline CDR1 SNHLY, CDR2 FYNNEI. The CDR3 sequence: CASTDSNQPQHF. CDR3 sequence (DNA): TGTGCCAGCACCGATAGCAATCAGCCCCAGCATTTT.

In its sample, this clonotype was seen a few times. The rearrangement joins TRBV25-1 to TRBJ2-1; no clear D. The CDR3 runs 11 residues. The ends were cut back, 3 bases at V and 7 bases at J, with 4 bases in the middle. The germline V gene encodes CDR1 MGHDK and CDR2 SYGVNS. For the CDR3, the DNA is TGTGCCAGCAGTGAGGGGAATGAGCAGTTCTTC. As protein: CASSEGNEQFF. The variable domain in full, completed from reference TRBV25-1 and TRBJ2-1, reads EADIYQTPRYLVIGTGKKITLECSQTMGHDKMYWYQQDPGMELHLIHYSYGVNSTEKGDLSSESTVSRIRTEHFPLTLESARPSHTSQYLCASSEGNEQFFGPGTRLTVL.

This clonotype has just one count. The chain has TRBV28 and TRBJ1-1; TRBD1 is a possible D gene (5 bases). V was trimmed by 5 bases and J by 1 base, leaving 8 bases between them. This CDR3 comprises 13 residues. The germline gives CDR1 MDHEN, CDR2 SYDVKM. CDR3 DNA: TGTGCCAGCAGTCGGACACAGAACACTGAAGCTTTCTTT. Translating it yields CASSRTQNTEAFF. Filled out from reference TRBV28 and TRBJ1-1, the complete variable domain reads DVKVTQSSRYLVKRTGEKVFLECVQDMDHENMFWYRQDPGLGLRLIYFSYDVKMKEKGDIPEGYSVSREKKERFSLILESASTNQTSMYLCASSRTQNTEAFFGQGTRLTVV.

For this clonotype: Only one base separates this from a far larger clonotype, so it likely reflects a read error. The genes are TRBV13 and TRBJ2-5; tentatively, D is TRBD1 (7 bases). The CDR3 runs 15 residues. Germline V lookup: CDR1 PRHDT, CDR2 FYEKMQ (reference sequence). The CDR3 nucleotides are TGTGCCAGCAGCGTAGGCAGCGGAGGGGGCGAGACCCAGTACTTC. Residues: CASSVGSGGGETQYF.

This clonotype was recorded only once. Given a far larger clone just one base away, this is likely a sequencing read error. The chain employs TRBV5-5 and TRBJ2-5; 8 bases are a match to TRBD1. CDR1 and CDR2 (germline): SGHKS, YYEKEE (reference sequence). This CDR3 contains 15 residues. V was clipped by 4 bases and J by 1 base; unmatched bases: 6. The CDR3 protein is CASSRDGTGQETQYF. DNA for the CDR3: TGTGCCAGCAGCAGAGACGGGACAGGCCAAGAGACCCAGTACTTC. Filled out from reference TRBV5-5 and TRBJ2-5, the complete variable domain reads DAGVTQSPTHLIKTRGQQVTLRCSPISGHKSVSWYQQVLGQGPQFIFQYYEKEERGRGNFPDRFSARQFPNYSSELNVNALLLGDSALYLCASSRDGTGQETQYFGPGTRLLVL.

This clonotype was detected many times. The CDR3 DNA sequence: TGTGCTAGTGGTTTGGTACTTGGTGGAGACACTGAAGCTTTCTTT. It is translated as CASGLVLGGDTEAFF. The chain joins TRBV12-5 to TRBJ1-1, with unresolved D. CDR1 is LGHNT, CDR2 FRNRAP, per germline. This CDR3 has 15 residues. The germline V and J ends were trimmed by 0 bases and 3 bases, with 11 bases remaining between them. The entire variable domain, with the rest obtained from reference TRBV12-5 and TRBJ1-1, is as follows: DARVTQTPRHKVTEMGQEVTMRCQPILGHNTVFWYRQTMMQGLELLAYFRNRAPLDDSGMPKDRFSAEMPDATLATLKIQPSEPRDSAVYFCASGLVLGGDTEAFFGQGTRLTVV.